Below are 32 T cell receptor beta chains sequenced from a single sample in a study of cytomegalovirus exposure and HLA in healthy donors. Use of 60 Vbeta and 13 Jbeta primers characterized the PCR. Repertoires were generated with immunoSEQ multiplex PCR, while TCRdb's copy carries only in-frame clones and drops some. This sample has approximately 170,000 clones, with about 77% found just once. The sequencing sample was made of PBMCs. These receptors were collected from a young man in good health and CMV-seropositive.

The chain links TRBV28 to TRBJ1-1; D gene ambiguous. The V end lost 6 bases, the J end lost 9 bases, and 11 bases lay between the germline ends. Germline V gene sequence: CDR1 MDHEN, CDR2 SYDVKM. There are 11 residues in the CDR3. CDR3 in DNA: TGTGCCAGCAGCCCGGCGGTACAAGCTTTCTTT. Its translation: CASSPAVQAFF. The whole variable domain, remainder taken from reference TRBV28 and TRBJ1-1, is DVKVTQSSRYLVKRTGEKVFLECVQDMDHENMFWYRQDPGLGLRLIYFSYDVKMKEKGDIPEGYSVSREKKERFSLILESASTNQTSMYLCASSPAVQAFFGQGTRLTVV.

The chain combines TRBV9 with TRBJ2-1; 7 nucleotides align to TRBD2. V lost 0 bases to trimming and J lost 8 bases; unmatched junction nucleotides: 14. The CDR3 spans 17 residues. Looked up from germline, CDR1 is SGDLS and CDR2 is YYNGEE. The CDR3: CASSVAPPGRSNDEQFF. CDR3 coding DNA: TGTGCCAGCAGCGTAGCCCCGCCCGGGAGGTCAAACGATGAGCAGTTCTTC.

The rearrangement links TRBV2 to TRBJ1-5, with TRBD1 matching 7 bases. CDR1 SNHLY and CDR2 FYNNEI come from the germline V gene. The trim removed 6 bases at V and 0 bases at J, leaving 11 bases unmatched. CDR3 length: 17 residues. The CDR3 region has the DNA TGTGCCAGCAGGAGTGGGCGGACAGGCCATAGCAATCAGCCCCAGCATTTT. Its translation is CASRSGRTGHSNQPQHF.

The gene calls are TRBV6-5 and TRBJ1-5; no clear D. The length of the CDR3 is 16 residues. Germline V lookup: CDR1 MNHEY, CDR2 SVGAGI. V was cut by 0 bases and J by 4 bases, with 13 bases left in between. The CDR3 loop reads CASSYSRPSGNQPQHF. The CDR3 DNA reads as TGTGCCAGCAGTTACTCTAGGCCGTCGGGGAATCAGCCCCAGCATTTT.

The chain couples TRBV4-3 to TRBJ2-1; TRBD2 matches 8 bases. This CDR3 is built from 17 residues. Germline V gene lookup returns CDR1 LGHNA and CDR2 YSLEER. V shed 3 bases, J shed 3 bases, and the junction held 10 bases outside the gene matches. CDR3: CASSQAATSAGYNEQFF. CDR3 bases: TGCGCCAGCAGCCAGGCTGCGACTAGCGCGGGCTACAATGAGCAGTTCTTC.

The CDR3 coding sequence is TGTGCCAGCTCACCAACGGACAGTTACTATGGCTACACCTTC. This gives the protein CASSPTDSYYGYTF. The chain combines TRBV18 with TRBJ1-2, with D maybe TRBD1 (6 bases). Germline lookup yields CDR1 KGHSH and CDR2 LQKENI. The CDR3 has 14 amino acids. V lost 2 bases to trimming and J lost 3 bases, with 10 bases between them.

The CDR3: CAWSVHLNQPQHF. The DNA for the CDR3 is TGTGCCTGGAGTGTACACCTCAATCAGCCCCAGCATTTT. The rearrangement links TRBV30 to TRBJ1-5, with no clear D. V shed 0 bases and J shed 3 bases, with 6 bases lying between them. Germline lookup yields CDR1 GTSNPN and CDR2 SVGIG (reference sequence). This CDR3 spans 13 amino acids.

V usage is TRBV5-6 and J usage is TRBJ1-5, with TRBD1 matching 10 bases. V shed 4 bases, J shed 5 bases, and the junction held 6 bases outside the gene matches. The CDR3 covers 15 residues. The germline gives CDR1 SGHDT, CDR2 YYEEEE. The DNA for the CDR3 is TGTGCCAGCAGCCTATGGGACAGGGGAGATCAGCCCCAGCATTTT. The encoded protein is CASSLWDRGDQPQHF.

This chain connects TRBV5-1 to TRBJ1-2; TRBD1 matches at 10 bases. The length of the CDR3 is 15 residues. CDR1 is SGHRS, CDR2 YFSETQ, per germline. Trimming took 2 bases from V and 8 from J; bases not matched to a gene: 9. CDR3 nucleotide sequence: TGCGCCAGCAGCTTCGGGACAGGGGACATGAGGGGCTACACCTTC. The encoded protein is CASSFGTGDMRGYTF.

This clone was seen only a few times. The chain has TRBV2 and TRBJ2-7; a possible D gene is TRBD2 (6 bases). V was clipped by 3 bases and J by 3 bases, with 18 bases between them. CDR3 length: 16 residues. Germline V gives CDR1 SNHLY, CDR2 FYNNEI. This CDR3 reads CASSDPGGEKGYEQYF. CDR3 sequence (DNA): TGTGCCAGCAGTGACCCCGGGGGAGAGAAAGGCTACGAGCAGTACTTC.

This clone was picked up one time. Here the CDR3 DNA reads TGTGCCAGCAGTCTAGCGGAAGGCTACGAGCAGTACTTC. This codes for CASSLAEGYEQYF. The chain combines TRBV6-5 with TRBJ2-7; 7 positions agree with TRBD2. The CDR3 length is 13 residues. Per germline, CDR1 MNHEY and CDR2 SVGAGI. V dropped 5 bases and J dropped 3; count of bases not matched to a gene: 4.

The chain combines TRBV29-1 with TRBJ2-7; 7 nucleotides align to TRBD2. This CDR3 has 13 residues. Unmatched junction bases numbered 12, after V lost 7 bases and J lost 6 bases. The V gene's germline CDR1 is SQVTM and CDR2 ANQGSEA. The CDR3 region is CSGWGGIQSEQYF. The CDR3 bases are TGCAGCGGCTGGGGGGGGATCCAAAGCGAGCAGTACTTC.

This rearrangement joins TRBV9 to TRBJ2-1; 12 bases map to TRBD1. CDR3 size: 15 residues. J gave up 5 bases and V 4 bases, and 4 bases lay outside the gene matches. Germline V gene lookup returns CDR1 SGDLS and CDR2 YYNGEE. The CDR3 protein is CASSFRDRGHNEQFF. Here the CDR3 DNA reads TGTGCCAGCAGCTTCCGGGACAGGGGGCACAATGAGCAGTTCTTC.

In nucleotides, the CDR3 is TGTGCCATCAGTGAAGGTTCGGCGGATAATTCACCCCTCCACTTT. As protein: CAISEGSADNSPLHF. The gene calls are TRBV10-3 and TRBJ1-6; no clear D. Trimming pared 3 bases from V and 5 bases from J, leaving 11 bases between. Germline CDR1 ENHRY, CDR2 SYGVKD. This CDR3 region has 15 residues.

The chain carries TRBV27 and TRBJ1-2; D is perhaps TRBD1 (5 bases). V dropped 5 bases and J dropped 5 bases, with 21 bases sitting between them. The CDR3 runs to 16 residues. The germline V gene encodes CDR1 MNHEY and CDR2 SMNVEV (reference sequence). The CDR3 DNA sequence: TGTGCCAGCAGTCTAACACAGGACCCATCATCTTATGGCTACACCTTC. Protein: CASSLTQDPSSYGYTF.

In the case of this clone: Compared with germline, one end of the junction differs, possibly owing to a read error. The chain uses TRBV9 and TRBJ2-1; 8 bases agree with TRBD2. CDR3 length: 15 residues. The germline V gene has CDR1 SGDLS and CDR2 YYNGEE. The CDR3 DNA reads TGTGCCAGCACCGTAGCGGGAAATCACTACAATGAGCAGTTCTTC. It codes for CASTVAGNHYNEQFF.

The chain carries TRBV5-6 and TRBJ2-3, with D perhaps matching TRBD2 (5 bases). Trimming pared 4 bases from V and 5 bases from J, leaving 14 bases between. Germline-derived CDR1 and CDR2 are SGHDT and YYEEEE. The CDR3 is 14 amino acids. CDR3 in amino acids: CASSQPWTGDTQYF. For the CDR3, the DNA is TGTGCCAGCAGCCAACCCTGGACTGGAGATACGCAGTATTTT.

V and J are TRBV28 and TRBJ2-2, with D tentatively TRBD1 (6 bases). V lost 7 bases, J lost 7 bases, and 13 bases lay in between. Germline V lookup: CDR1 MDHEN, CDR2 SYDVKM. The length of the CDR3 is 13 residues. Written as DNA, the CDR3 is TGTGCCAGCAATAGTGAACAGGGCGGGGAGCTGTTTTTT. It translates to CASNSEQGGELFF. The complete variable domain, with remaining parts taken from reference TRBV28 and TRBJ2-2, reads DVKVTQSSRYLVKRTGEKVFLECVQDMDHENMFWYRQDPGLGLRLIYFSYDVKMKEKGDIPEGYSVSREKKERFSLILESASTNQTSMYLCASNSEQGGELFFGEGSRLTVL.

This chain connects TRBV7-2 to TRBJ2-1; weak D call: TRBD2 (6 bases). Germline loops: CDR1 SGHTA, CDR2 FQGNSA. The CDR3 is 14 amino acids. The V and J ends lost 3 bases and 9 bases respectively, with 15 bases between them. The CDR3 DNA reads TGTGCCAGCAGCTTCGGGACTTCAGACGGTGAGCAGTTCTTC. Encoded protein: CASSFGTSDGEQFF. Filled out from reference TRBV7-2 and TRBJ2-1, the complete variable domain reads GAGVSQSPSNKVTEKGKDVELRCDPISGHTALYWYRQSLGQGLEFLIYFQGNSAPDKSGLPSDRFSAERTGGSVSTLTIQRTQQEDSAVYLCASSFGTSDGEQFFGPGTRLTVL.

The chain combines TRBV13 with TRBJ2-7, with 12 bases lining up with TRBD1. Germline V CDR1 and CDR2: PRHDT, FYEKMQ (reference sequence). The CDR3 covers 14 residues. Losses at the gene ends were 5 bases for V and 7 bases for J; bases not matched to a gene: 6. CDR3 residues: CASSMGQGAGEQYF. The CDR3 nucleotides are TGTGCCAGCAGCATGGGACAGGGGGCGGGTGAGCAGTACTTC.

Turning to this clone: Other nucleotide sequences from this sample produce the same CDR3. V usage is TRBV5-1 and J usage is TRBJ2-1, with 8 bases aligning to TRBD1. This CDR3 is built from 15 residues. V was clipped by 3 bases and J by 0 bases; unmatched bases: 2. Germline assignment: CDR1 SGHRS and CDR2 YFSETQ. The CDR3 region has the DNA TGCGCCAGCAGCTCCGGACAGGGCTCCTACAATGAGCAGTTCTTC. It is translated as CASSSGQGSYNEQFF.

The chain joins TRBV9 to TRBJ1-4; a possible D gene is TRBD1 (6 bases). V gave up 0 bases and J gave up 4 bases, with 10 bases separating them. Germline V gene lookup returns CDR1 SGDLS and CDR2 YYNGEE. This CDR3 region has 15 residues. As DNA, the CDR3 is TGTGCCAGCAGCGTAGATCCGGGACATAATGAAAAACTGTTTTTT. It is translated as CASSVDPGHNEKLFF. The full variable domain, in which reference TRBV9 and TRBJ1-4 provide the parts outside the CDR3, is DSGVTQTPKHLITATGQRVTLRCSPRSGDLSVYWYQQSLDQGLQFLIQYYNGEERAKGNILERFSAQQFPDLHSELNLSSLELGDSALYFCASSVDPGHNEKLFFGSGTQLSVL.

The chain couples TRBV10-3 to TRBJ2-1; possibly TRBD1 for D (6 bases). Germline-derived CDR1 and CDR2 are ENHRY and SYGVKD. V was shortened by 2 bases and J by 10 bases, with 9 bases between the two germline ends. The CDR3 runs 12 residues. This CDR3 reads CAISERTVEQFF. CDR3 in DNA: TGTGCCATCAGTGAGAGGACAGTCGAGCAGTTCTTC.

A single count supports this clone. CDR3 loop: CASSSRQGDNEQFF. CDR3 sequence (DNA): TGTGCCAGCAGCTCCCGACAGGGGGACAATGAGCAGTTCTTC. This chain uses TRBV13 with TRBJ2-1; 9 positions match TRBD1. Trimming took 4 bases from V and 5 from J; bases not matched to a gene: 3. Germline CDR1 is PRHDT and CDR2 is FYEKMQ (reference sequence). This CDR3 has 14 residues.

This clone was detected only a few times. The chain carries TRBV5-1 and TRBJ2-1, with 13 bases identical to TRBD2. The CDR3 is made up of 15 amino acids. Germline V lookup: CDR1 SGHRS, CDR2 YFSETQ. V shed 0 bases and J 7 bases; nucleotides not matched to a gene: 1. This CDR3 is CASSLVTSGGNEQFF. The CDR3 region has the DNA TGCGCCAGCAGCTTGGTGACTAGCGGGGGGAATGAGCAGTTCTTC.

This rearrangement joins TRBV9 to TRBJ2-7, with 9 bases matching TRBD1. From germline, CDR1 is SGDLS and CDR2 YYNGEE. The CDR3 extends over 15 amino acids. The ends lost 4 bases at V and 4 bases at J; junction bases unmatched: 9. CDR3 residues: CASSSTTGGGYEQYF. The CDR3 DNA sequence: TGTGCCAGCAGCTCCACGACAGGGGGGGGATACGAGCAGTACTTC.

This sequence joins TRBV5-1 and TRBJ2-5, with 14 bases lining up with TRBD2. Losses at the gene ends were 4 bases for V and 2 bases for J; bases not matched to a gene: 16. The CDR3 totals 20 residues. Germline V gene lookup returns CDR1 SGHRS and CDR2 YFSETQ. The CDR3 DNA is TGCGCCAGCAGCGGGGGACAGGGGAGTGGGACTAGCGGGGGACAAGAGACCCAGTACTTC. As protein: CASSGGQGSGTSGGQETQYF.

The chain links TRBV9 to TRBJ2-7; TRBD2 might be the D (6 bases). The CDR3 loop spans 14 amino acids. CDR1 and CDR2 from the germline V gene are SGDLS and YYNGEE. Trimming took 0 bases from V and 4 from J, leaving 11 bases between them. CDR3 in amino acids: CASSVAASEYEQYF. CDR3 DNA sequence: TGTGCCAGCAGCGTAGCTGCTAGCGAGTACGAGCAGTACTTC.

V and J are TRBV11-2 and TRBJ1-3, with D maybe TRBD1 (5 bases). V was clipped by 5 bases and J by 4 bases, with 6 bases between them. Germline loops: CDR1 SGHAT, CDR2 FQNNGV. The CDR3 has 12 residues. CDR3 protein: CASSRQGNTIYF. CDR3 nucleotide sequence: TGTGCCAGCAGCCGACAGGGAAACACCATATATTTT.

This clone was detected a few times. The chain is built from TRBV6-1 and TRBJ2-7; 7 bases map to TRBD1. The germline V gene encodes CDR1 MNHNS and CDR2 SASEGT. V shed 0 bases, J shed 6 bases, and the junction held 8 bases outside the gene matches. The CDR3 sequence is 15 residues long. CDR3 DNA sequence: TGTGCCAGCAGTGAAGCCGGGGACAGAGGTTTCGAGCAGTACTTC. Amino acid sequence: CASSEAGDRGFEQYF.

The chain joins TRBV10-3 to TRBJ2-5, with TRBD2 matching 8 bases. The V and J ends lost 3 bases and 5 bases, in that order; junction bases with no gene match: 8. The germline CDR1 and CDR2 sequences are ENHRY and SYGVKD. This CDR3 region has 15 residues. DNA for the CDR3: TGTGCCATCAGTGAAGGGGCGGGAGGATTGGAGACCCAGTACTTC. Translating it yields CAISEGAGGLETQYF.

The chain uses TRBV10-2 and TRBJ2-7; TRBD1 aligns across 11 bases. Germline assignment: CDR1 WSHSY and CDR2 SAAADI. This CDR3 has 13 amino acids. V lost 9 bases, J lost 5 bases, and 6 bases stayed unmatched. The CDR3, as DNA: TGCGCCAGATCCGGGACAGGGGGGGACGAGCAGTACTTC. Translating gives CARSGTGGDEQYF.